The rows below give T cell receptor beta chains drawn from one sample of a study of blood T cell repertoires in COVID-19. Libraries were prepared by immunoSEQ multiplex PCR; TCRdb keeps only in-frame clonotypes and omits some of them. The sample lists around 94,000 clones, 65% to 90% occurring once. Specimen: peripheral blood. These receptors were taken from a man older than 75 with acute or convalescent COVID-19. The CDR3 runs from the conserved cysteine through the conserved F or W. The D gene is left open where the match is weak. Only part of the rows carry a size: once, few, many, or a class if the clone is expanded.

>TRBJ2-7|TRBV11-2|NA|NA
CASSLAGEYEQYF
TGTGCCAGCAGCTTAGCGGGAGAATACGAGCAGTACTTC
>TRBJ2-2|TRBV27|TRBD2|NA
CASRSGGRTGELFF
TGTGCCAGCAGATCGGGCGGGAGGACCGGGGAGCTGTTTTTT
>TRBJ2-3|TRBV28|TRBD2|NA
CASSSQMKREGRGDTQYF
TGTGCCAGCAGTTCCCAGATGAAGCGGGAGGGACGAGGAGATACGCAGTATTTT
>TRBJ1-5|TRBV19|NA|NA
CASRAAGGGQPQHF
TGTGCCAGTAGGGCGGCGGGGGGCGGTCAGCCCCAGCATTTT
>TRBJ2-2|TRBV7-2|TRBD1|NA
CASSLARGYTGELFF
TGTGCCAGCAGCTTAGCCAGGGGGTACACCGGGGAGCTGTTTTTT
>TRBJ1-1|TRBV6-2/TRBV6-3|NA|NA
CASSYLIGGGRTEAFF
TGTGCCAGCAGTTACCTCATCGGCGGGGGGAGAACTGAAGCTTTCTTT
>TRBJ2-2|TRBV5-6|NA|NA
CASSLSSGELFF
TGTGCCAGCAGCTTGTCTTCCGGGGAGCTGTTTTTT
>TRBJ1-1|TRBV6-5|TRBD1|NA
CASSWDRGSTEAFF
TGTGCCAGCAGTTGGGACAGGGGCTCTACTGAAGCTTTCTTT
>TRBJ2-3|TRBV9|TRBD1|NA
CASSVDRGGTDTQYF
TGTGCCAGCAGCGTAGACAGGGGGGGCACAGATACGCAGTATTTT
>TRBJ2-7|TRBV6-5|NA|NA
CASSYSNRSPYEQYF
TGTGCCAGCAGTTACTCGAACAGGTCCCCCTACGAGCAGTACTTC
>TRBJ2-3|TRBV28|TRBD2|NA
CASRSHHASGTADTQYF
TGTGCCAGCAGATCCCACCACGCTAGCGGGACGGCAGATACGCAGTATTTT
>TRBJ2-3|TRBV7-9|TRBD2|NA
CASSLMGASGSASTDTQYF
TGTGCCAGCAGCTTAATGGGAGCTAGCGGATCTGCTAGCACAGATACGCAGTATTTT
>TRBJ1-1|TRBV19|NA|NA
CASSTYAAQGGTEAFF
TGTGCCAGTAGTACCTACGCGGCTCAGGGCGGAACTGAAGCTTTCTTT
>TRBJ2-7|TRBV30|NA|NA
CAWSELRGEQYF
TGTGCCTGGAGTGAGCTCCGGGGAGAGCAGTACTTC
>TRBJ1-5|TRBV28|TRBD1|few
CASTLRTGLHQPQHF
TGTGCCAGCACCCTGAGGACAGGTCTTCATCAGCCCCAGCATTTT
>TRBJ1-1|TRBV9|NA|NA
CASSVGLTLNTEAFF
TGTGCCAGCAGCGTAGGGCTTACCCTGAACACTGAAGCTTTCTTT
>TRBJ2-5|TRBV3-1/TRBV3-2|TRBD2|NA
CASSQEEVAGIQETQYF
TGTGCCAGCAGCCAAGAAGAGGTAGCGGGGATACAAGAGACCCAGTACTTC
>TRBJ2-1|TRBV11-3|NA|NA
CASSLDRNEQFF
TGTGCCAGCAGCTTAGATCGTAATGAGCAGTTCTTC
>TRBJ2-3|TRBV5-4|TRBD2|once
CASSLGSSGTTDTQYF
TGTGCCAGCAGCTTGGGATCTAGCGGGACCACAGATACGCAGTATTTT
>TRBJ2-7|TRBV6-9|TRBD2|NA
CASSFSRLAGMGYEQYF
TGTGCCAGCAGTTTTTCAAGACTAGCGGGGATGGGGTACGAGCAGTACTTC
>TRBJ2-2|TRBV7-9|NA|once
CASSLGAPLTGELFF
TGTGCCAGCAGCCTCGGAGCCCCACTAACCGGGGAGCTGTTTTTT
>TRBJ1-1|TRBV5-1|TRBD1|NA
CASSLAWTGARGAFF
TGCGCCAGCAGCTTGGCTTGGACAGGGGCCCGAGGAGCTTTCTTT
>TRBJ1-1|TRBV10-3|TRBD1|NA
CAISGTGDTEAFF
TGTGCCATCAGCGGGACAGGGGACACTGAAGCTTTCTTT
>TRBJ1-5|TRBV29-1|NA|NA
CSVQLGAGNQPQHF
TGCAGCGTCCAACTGGGTGCAGGGAATCAGCCCCAGCATTTT
>TRBJ2-3|TRBV2|TRBD2|NA
CASREREVTSTDTQYF
TGTGCCAGCAGGGAGCGGGAGGTAACGAGCACAGATACGCAGTATTTT
>TRBJ2-6|TRBV6-2/TRBV6-3|TRBD2|NA
CASSYGGVSGANVLTF
TGTGCCAGCAGTTACGGGGGGGTCTCTGGGGCCAACGTCCTGACTTTC
>TRBJ2-5|TRBV7-6|TRBD1|NA
CASSRTGAQETQYF
TGTGCCAGCAGCCGCACAGGGGCACAAGAGACCCAGTACTTC
>TRBJ2-7|TRBV3-1/TRBV3-2|NA|once
CASSQVGAGEQYF
TGTGCCAGCAGCCAAGTGGGGGCCGGCGAGCAGTACTTC
>TRBJ1-5|TRBV2|NA|NA
CASSEQGDNQPQHF
TGTGCCAGCAGTGAACAGGGCGACAATCAGCCCCAGCATTTT
>TRBJ2-7|TRBV10-3|NA|NA
CAISLRDTSGEQYF
TGTGCCATCAGCCTCCGGGACACCTCCGGGGAGCAGTACTTC
>TRBJ2-7|TRBV4-3|TRBD2|NA
CASSQEGLAGDEQYF
TGCGCCAGCAGCCAAGAAGGACTAGCGGGAGACGAGCAGTACTTC
>TRBJ2-3|TRBV5-1|NA|NA
CASSFLGHTDTQYF
TGCGCCAGCAGCTTTCTCGGACACACAGATACGCAGTATTTT